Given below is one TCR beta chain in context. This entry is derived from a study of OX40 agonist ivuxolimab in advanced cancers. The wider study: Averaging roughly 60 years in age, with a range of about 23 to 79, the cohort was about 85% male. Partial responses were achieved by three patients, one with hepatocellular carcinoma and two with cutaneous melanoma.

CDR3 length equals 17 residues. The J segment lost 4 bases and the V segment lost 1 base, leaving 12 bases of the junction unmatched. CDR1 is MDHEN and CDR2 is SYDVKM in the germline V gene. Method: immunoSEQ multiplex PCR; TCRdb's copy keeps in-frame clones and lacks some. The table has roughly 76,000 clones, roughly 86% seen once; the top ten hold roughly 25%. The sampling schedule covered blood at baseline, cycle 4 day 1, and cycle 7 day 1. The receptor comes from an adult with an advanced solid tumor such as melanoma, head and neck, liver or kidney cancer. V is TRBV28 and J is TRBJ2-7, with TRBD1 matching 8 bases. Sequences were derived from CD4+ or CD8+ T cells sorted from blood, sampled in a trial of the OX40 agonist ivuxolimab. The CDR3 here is CASSLYGAGQGQYEQYF. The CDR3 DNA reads TGTGCCAGCAGTTTATATGGGGCTGGACAGGGTCAATACGAGCAGTACTTC.